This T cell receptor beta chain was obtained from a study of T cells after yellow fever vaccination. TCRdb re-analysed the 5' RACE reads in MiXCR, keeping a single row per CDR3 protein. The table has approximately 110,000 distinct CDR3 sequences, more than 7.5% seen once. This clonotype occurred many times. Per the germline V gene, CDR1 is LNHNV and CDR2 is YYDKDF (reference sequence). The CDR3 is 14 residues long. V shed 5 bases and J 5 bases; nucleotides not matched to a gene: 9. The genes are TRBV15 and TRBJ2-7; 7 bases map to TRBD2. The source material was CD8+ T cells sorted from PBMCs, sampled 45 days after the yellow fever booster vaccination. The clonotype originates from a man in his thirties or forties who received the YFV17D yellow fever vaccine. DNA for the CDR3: TGTGCCACCAGCGAGCCGGGACTATGGGACGAGCAGTACTTC. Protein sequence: CATSEPGLWDEQYF.